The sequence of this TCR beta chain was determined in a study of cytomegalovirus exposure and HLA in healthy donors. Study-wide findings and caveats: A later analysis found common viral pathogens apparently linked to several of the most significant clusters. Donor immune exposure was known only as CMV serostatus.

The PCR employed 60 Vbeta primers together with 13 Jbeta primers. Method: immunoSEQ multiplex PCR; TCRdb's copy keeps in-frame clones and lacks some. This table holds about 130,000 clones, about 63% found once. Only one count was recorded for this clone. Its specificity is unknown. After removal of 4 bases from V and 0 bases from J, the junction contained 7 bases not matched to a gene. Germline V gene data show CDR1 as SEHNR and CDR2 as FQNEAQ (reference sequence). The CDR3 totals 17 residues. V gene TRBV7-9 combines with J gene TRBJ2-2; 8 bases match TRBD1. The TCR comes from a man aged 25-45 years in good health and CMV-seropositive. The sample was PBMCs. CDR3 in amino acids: CASSSIGQGPNTGELFF. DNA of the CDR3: TGTGCCAGCAGCTCTATAGGACAGGGACCGAACACCGGGGAGCTGTTTTTT.